This TCR beta chain was retrieved from a study of blood T cell repertoires in COVID-19. Study context: Acute and convalescent COVID-19 specimens originated in the United States, Italy and Spain. Sources were T cells, B-cell-depleted T cells, or PBMCs; the material itself was cDNA or gDNA.

Study processing details: Reference gene primers were amplified, and this amplification served to estimate nucleated cell counts. Some clones are missing from TCRdb's copy, which holds only in-frame ones; the method was immunoSEQ multiplex PCR. V and J calls and clone size are those listed in that table; D and trimming were worked out from the DNA. Altogether around 250,000 clones are present, roughly 84% being singletons, with the ten largest covering about 3.4%. Germline loops: CDR1 PRHDT, CDR2 FYEKMQ (reference sequence). The CDR3 contains 17 residues. Germline trimming cut 0 bases from V and 0 bases from J; bases unmatched to any gene: 4.

The chain is built from TRBV13 and TRBJ2-7, with 11 bases fitting TRBD2. The clonotype was recovered from a woman between 18 and 30 years old with acute or convalescent COVID-19. Sequenced material: peripheral blood. CDR3 amino acids: CASSLGGLAVSSYEQYF. The CDR3 coding sequence is TGTGCCAGCAGCTTAGGGGGACTAGCGGTTAGCTCCTACGAGCAGTACTTC.